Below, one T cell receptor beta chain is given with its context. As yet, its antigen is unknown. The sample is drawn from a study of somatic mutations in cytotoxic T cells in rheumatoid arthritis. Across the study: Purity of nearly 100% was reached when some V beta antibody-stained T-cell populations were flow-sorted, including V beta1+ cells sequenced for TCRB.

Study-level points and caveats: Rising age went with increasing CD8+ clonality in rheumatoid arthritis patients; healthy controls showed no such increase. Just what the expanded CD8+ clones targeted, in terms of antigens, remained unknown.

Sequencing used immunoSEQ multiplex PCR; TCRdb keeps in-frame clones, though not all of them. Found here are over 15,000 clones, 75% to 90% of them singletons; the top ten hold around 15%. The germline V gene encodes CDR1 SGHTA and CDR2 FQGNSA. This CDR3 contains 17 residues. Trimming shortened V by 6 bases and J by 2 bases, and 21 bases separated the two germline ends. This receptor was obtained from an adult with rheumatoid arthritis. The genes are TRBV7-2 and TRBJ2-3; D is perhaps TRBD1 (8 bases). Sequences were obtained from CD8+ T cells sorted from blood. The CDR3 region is CASRQQGGSPATDTQYF. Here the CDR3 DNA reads TGTGCCAGCAGACAACAGGGGGGGAGTCCTGCCACAGATACGCAGTATTTT.